This T cell receptor beta chain was identified in a study of T cells after yellow fever vaccination. Study at large: Fractions low in cell number were prepared with SMART-Seq v4 Ultra Low Input. Whole-study results and caveats: The study noted that FACS-sorted repertoires could contain abundant clonotypes contaminating from the bulk population.

This clonotype was recorded only once. Its matching antigen is unknown. The CDR3 has 18 residues. J lost 6 bases, V lost 0 bases, and 12 bases had no gene match. Germline V lookup: CDR1 SGHRS, CDR2 YFSETQ. TCRdb re-called the 5' RACE reads with MiXCR, one entry per CDR3 protein. In the table there are hundreds of thousands of distinct CDR3 sequences, roughly 14% of which are singletons. The J gene is TRBJ2-3, the V gene TRBV5-1, with 11 bases aligning to TRBD2. Source: PBMCs, taken on the day of the yellow fever booster vaccination. This TCR was recovered from a man aged 25-45 years who received the YFV17D yellow fever vaccine. The CDR3 nucleotides are TGCGCCAGCAGCTTGGCCCGGACTAGCGGGCCCTGGGGCGATACGCAGTATTTT. Translated, it gives CASSLARTSGPWGDTQYF.